This T cell receptor beta chain was profiled in a study of control samples from healthy donors and cancer patients. Measured with immunoSEQ multiplex PCR; TCRdb has only the in-frame clones, and not every one. In the table there are 400,000 to 450,000 clones, about 93% of which are singletons. CDR1 and CDR2 (germline): MRHNA, SNTAGT. The CDR3 runs 14 residues. The V end lost 4 bases, the J end lost 0 bases, and 10 bases lay between the germline ends. The genes are TRBV6-4 and TRBJ2-7; D remains ambiguous. The clonotype comes from a man aged 35 to 55 with head and neck cancer. What was sequenced was PBMCs. The CDR3 sequence: CASSVTRSSYEQYF. The CDR3 DNA sequence: TGTGCCAGCAGTGTTACACGGAGCTCCTACGAGCAGTACTTC.